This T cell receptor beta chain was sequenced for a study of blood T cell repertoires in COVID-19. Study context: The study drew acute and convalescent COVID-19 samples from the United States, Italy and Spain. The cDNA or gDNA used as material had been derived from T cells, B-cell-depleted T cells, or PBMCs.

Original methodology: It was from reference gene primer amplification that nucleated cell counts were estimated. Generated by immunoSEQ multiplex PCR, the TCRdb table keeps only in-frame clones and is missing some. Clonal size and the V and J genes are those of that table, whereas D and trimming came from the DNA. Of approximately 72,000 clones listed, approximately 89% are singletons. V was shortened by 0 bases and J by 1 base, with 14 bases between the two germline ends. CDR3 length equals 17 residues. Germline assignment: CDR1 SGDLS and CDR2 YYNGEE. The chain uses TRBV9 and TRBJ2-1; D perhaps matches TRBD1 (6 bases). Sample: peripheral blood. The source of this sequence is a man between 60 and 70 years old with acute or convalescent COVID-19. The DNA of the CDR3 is TGTGCCAGCAGCGTAGACTCGGGCGACAGGTCCTACAATGAGCAGTTCTTC. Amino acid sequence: CASSVDSGDRSYNEQFF.